The 16 T cell receptor beta chains below all came from one sample that was sequenced in a study of blood T cell repertoires in COVID-19. TCRdb keeps only in-frame clones here, not all; method: immunoSEQ multiplex PCR. The sample lists about 130,000 clones, roughly 79% occurring once. The sequencing input was peripheral blood. These receptors all come from a man older than 75 with acute or convalescent COVID-19.

Notes on this clone: At the DNA level, this CDR3 is encoded by other sequences in the same sample as well. The chain combines TRBV27 with TRBJ1-6, with 10 bases aligning to TRBD1. The CDR3 is made up of 16 amino acids. V trimming: 5 bases; J trimming: 5 bases; junction bases outside the gene matches: 6. Germline values: CDR1 MNHEY, CDR2 SMNVEV (reference sequence). The CDR3 spells CASSARDRGNNSPLHF. DNA for the CDR3: TGTGCCAGCAGTGCCCGGGACAGGGGAAATAATTCACCCCTCCACTTT.

This chain connects TRBV15 to TRBJ1-3; no clear D. V gave up 0 bases and J gave up 4 bases, with 7 bases separating them. Germline-derived CDR1 and CDR2 are LNHNV and YYDKDF (reference sequence). The CDR3 spans 14 residues. CDR3: CATSRDQWGNTIYF. The DNA of the CDR3 is TGTGCCACCAGCAGAGATCAGTGGGGAAACACCATATATTTT.

The chain combines TRBV7-8 with TRBJ2-1, with D hard to call. The CDR3 has 12 residues. V lost 5 bases, J lost 3 bases, and 5 bases lay in between. Germline CDR1 reads SGHVS; CDR2 reads FQNEAQ. The CDR3 DNA reads TGTGCCAGCAGCGCGATCTACAATGAGCAGTTCTTC. Its protein is CASSAIYNEQFF.

Of note for this clone: At one end, the junction sequence differs from germline, possibly due to a read error. This rearrangement joins TRBV2 to TRBJ2-7; 11 bases are shared with TRBD1. Germline V gives CDR1 SNHLY, CDR2 FYNNEI. There are 15 residues in the CDR3. The CDR3 nucleotides read TGTGCCAGCAATGAAAACGGACAGGGGGCGCGTGAGCAGTACTTC. Protein: CASNENGQGAREQYF.

For the CDR3, the DNA is TGCGCCAGCAGCCTGGGACTCATGAACACTGAAGCTTTCTTT. Amino acids: CASSLGLMNTEAFF. The chain has TRBV5-1 and TRBJ1-1, with D perhaps TRBD1 (5 bases). This CDR3 comprises 14 residues. Germline values: CDR1 SGHRS, CDR2 YFSETQ. V was cut by 4 bases and J by 0 bases, with 10 bases left in between.

The gene calls are TRBV5-4 and TRBJ2-5; D possibly corresponds to TRBD1 (6 bases). With 2 bases removed from V and 5 bases from J, the gap between germline ends came to 10 bases. CDR3 size: 13 residues. Looked up from germline, CDR1 is SGHNT and CDR2 is YYREEE (reference sequence). Here the CDR3 DNA reads TGTGCCAGCAGCTTTGGGGGCCTCGAGACCCAGTACTTC. Its protein product is CASSFGGLETQYF.

The chain has TRBV6-5 and TRBJ2-7; 9 nucleotides match TRBD1. The length of the CDR3 is 14 residues. Germline CDR1 MNHEY, CDR2 SVGAGI. J lost 3 bases, V lost 2 bases, and 2 bases had no gene match. The CDR3 DNA follows: TGTGCCAGCAGTTACGGGGACAGGGTCTACGAGCAGTACTTC. Amino acid sequence: CASSYGDRVYEQYF.

This sequence joins TRBV11-2 and TRBJ1-1; possible D gene TRBD1, 5 bases. The CDR3 has 16 residues. Trimming left V 5 bases short and J 3 bases short, with 19 bases between. Germline loops: CDR1 SGHAT, CDR2 FQNNGV. The CDR3 region has the DNA TGTGCCAGCAGCCCCGTGGGGAGGGGAACCTACACTGAAGCTTTCTTT. Amino acids: CASSPVGRGTYTEAFF.

This chain links TRBV3-1 (or the pseudogene TRBV3-2) with TRBJ1-1, with a weak D call TRBD1 (6 bases). CDR1 is LGHDT, CDR2 YNNKEL, per germline (reference sequence). This CDR3 is built from 14 residues. Between the trimmed V and J ends, which lost 1 base and 6 bases, there was a span of 12 bases. The CDR3 loop is CASSQVRGGAEAFF. The CDR3 DNA follows: TGTGCCAGCAGCCAAGTGAGAGGGGGTGCTGAAGCTTTCTTT.

The chain carries TRBV19 and TRBJ1-4; D ambiguous. The CDR3 is made up of 15 amino acids. The germline CDR1 and CDR2 sequences are LNHDA and SQIVND (reference sequence). Trimming took 3 bases from V and 7 from J, leaving 15 bases between them. As DNA, the CDR3 is TGTGCCAGTAGTATCGGAATGGGCCTGGGTGAAAAACTGTTTTTT. Amino acids: CASSIGMGLGEKLFF. Using reference TRBV19 and TRBJ1-4 for the parts outside the CDR3, the full variable domain is DGGITQSPKYLFRKEGQNVTLSCEQNLNHDAMYWYRQDPGQGLRLIYYSQIVNDFQKGDIAEGYSVSREKKESFPLTVTSAQKNPTAFYLCASSIGMGLGEKLFFGSGTQLSVL.

The chain joins TRBV18 to TRBJ1-3; possibly TRBD1 for D (5 bases). V was pared by 3 bases and J by 1 base, with 19 bases between. This CDR3 comprises 18 residues. Germline V lookup: CDR1 KGHSH, CDR2 LQKENI. This CDR3 is CASSPPIGGRGSGNTIYF. The CDR3, as DNA: TGTGCCAGCTCACCCCCGATCGGGGGTCGCGGTTCTGGAAACACCATATATTTT.

V usage is TRBV10-3 and J usage is TRBJ2-7, with a possible D match to TRBD2 (5 bases). There are 14 residues in the CDR3. Trimming removed 6 bases at V and 0 bases at J, with 12 bases between. Germline V gives CDR1 ENHRY, CDR2 SYGVKD. CDR3 in DNA: TGTGCCATCAGCCCCCGGGGTAACTCCTACGAGCAGTACTTC. Translating it yields CAISPRGNSYEQYF.

This clone was counted many times. V and J are TRBV4-2 and TRBJ1-1, with TRBD1 as a possible D gene (5 bases). The V and J ends lost 2 bases and 1 base respectively, with 17 bases between them. The germline V gene encodes CDR1 LGHNA and CDR2 YNFKEQ. This CDR3 has 17 residues. The CDR3 is CASSQPMGGMGNTEAFF. In DNA, the CDR3 is TGTGCCAGCAGCCAACCCATGGGGGGGATGGGGAACACTGAAGCTTTCTTT.

This clone was counted a few times. J is TRBJ2-7 and V is TRBV7-2; 8 bases fit TRBD1. This CDR3 spans 14 amino acids. V shed 1 base and J 4 bases; nucleotides not matched to a gene: 3. Germline loops: CDR1 SGHTA, CDR2 FQGNSA. CDR3 sequence reads: CASSLDRGLYEQYF. DNA of the CDR3: TGTGCCAGCAGCTTAGACAGGGGGTTGTACGAGCAGTACTTC. Variable domain in full (rest from reference TRBV7-2 and TRBJ2-7): GAGVSQSPSNKVTEKGKDVELRCDPISGHTALYWYRQSLGQGLEFLIYFQGNSAPDKSGLPSDRFSAERTGGSVSTLTIQRTQQEDSAVYLCASSLDRGLYEQYFGPGTRLTVT.

This clone was picked up a small number of times. The V call is TRBV6-1, the J call TRBJ2-1, with TRBD1 identical over 8 bases. CDR1 MNHNS and CDR2 SASEGT come from the germline V gene. V was clipped by 4 bases and J by 3 bases; unmatched bases: 8. The CDR3 consists of 16 residues. The CDR3 loop reads CASSGGTGRNYNEQFF. CDR3 nucleotide sequence: TGTGCCAGCAGTGGGGGGACAGGTCGGAACTACAATGAGCAGTTCTTC.

The chain uses TRBV19 and TRBJ1-4; D gene ambiguous. From germline, CDR1 is LNHDA and CDR2 SQIVND (reference sequence). V lost 6 bases to trimming and J lost 8 bases, with 40 bases between them. This CDR3 has 22 residues. The CDR3 here is CASRKNLPGWEPKNCFAEKLFF. The CDR3 coding sequence is TGTGCCAGTAGAAAAAACCTCCCGGGGTGGGAACCGAAAAACTGTTTCGCCGAAAAACTGTTTTTT.